What follows are 18 T cell receptor beta chains derived from one specimen sequenced in a study of CD8 T cells in ankylosing spondylitis. A single record per CDR3 protein comes from TCRdb applying MiXCR to the 5' RACE reads. The sample has just under 550,000 distinct CDR3 sequences, 12% seen once; the top ten hold nearly 7%. Study-wide points: A motif of 7 to 9 highly homologous TCR beta variants was seen as apparently characteristic of ankylosing spondylitis blood.

No antigen has been identified for these receptors. The specimen was blood, either unsorted or a sorted T cell fraction (not recorded which). These receptors were taken from a male donor with ankylosing spondylitis.

V and J are TRBV5-1 and TRBJ1-1, with 7 bases identical to TRBD1. The CDR3 has 17 amino acids. Germline loops: CDR1 SGHRS, CDR2 YFSETQ. V dropped 0 bases and J dropped 7; count of bases not matched to a gene: 15. The CDR3 reads CASSLGSWDDRVDEAFF. The CDR3 DNA follows: TGCGCCAGCAGCTTGGGCTCTTGGGACGACAGGGTTGATGAAGCTTTCTTT.

The chain employs TRBV5-1 and TRBJ2-3; D call uncertain. Per germline, CDR1 SGHRS and CDR2 YFSETQ. The CDR3 is 15 amino acids. Trimming took 2 bases from V and 2 from J, leaving 12 bases between them. The CDR3, as DNA: TGCGCCAGCAGCTTATTGGGCAGCCACACAGATACGCAGTATTTT. Translating it yields CASSLLGSHTDTQYF.

This clonotype was counted a few times. This chain connects TRBV20-1 to TRBJ2-1; 8 positions agree with TRBD1. The J segment lost 4 bases and the V segment lost 2 bases, leaving 10 bases of the junction unmatched. CDR3 length equals 16 residues. The germline gives CDR1 DFQATT, CDR2 SNEGSKA (reference sequence). The CDR3 protein is CSARSPGQDDYNEQFF. The CDR3 DNA reads TGCAGTGCTAGATCCCCGGGACAGGATGATTACAATGAGCAGTTCTTC.

The J gene is TRBJ2-2, the V gene TRBV12-3 or TRBV12-4; 7 nucleotides match TRBD2. Trimming removed 3 bases from V and 7 bases from J; junction bases left unmatched: 11. The CDR3 extends over 16 amino acids. The CDR3: CASSLEGGPGSGELFF. The DNA for the CDR3 is TGTGCCAGCAGTTTGGAGGGAGGGCCTGGGAGCGGGGAGCTGTTTTTT.

The chain links TRBV14 to TRBJ2-1, with D unresolved. Germline CDR1 and CDR2: SGHDN and FVKESK. The V end was cut by 2 bases, the J end by 5 bases, with 7 bases between. This CDR3 comprises 13 residues. DNA for the CDR3: TGTGCCAGCAGCCAATGGGTAAACAATGAGCAGTTCTTC. Amino acids: CASSQWVNNEQFF. The full variable domain, completed using reference TRBV14 and TRBJ2-1, is EAGVTQFPSHSVIEKGQTVTLRCDPISGHDNLYWYRRVMGKEIKFLLHFVKESKQDESGMPNNRFLAERTGGTYSTLKVQPAELEDSGVYFCASSQWVNNEQFFGPGTRLTVL.

The chain links TRBV10-3 to TRBJ2-7; D gene ambiguous. This CDR3 has 13 residues. Germline values: CDR1 ENHRY, CDR2 SYGVKD. Trimming took 2 bases from V and 6 from J, leaving 11 bases between them. CDR3 in amino acids: CAISELIAAEQYV. The DNA for the CDR3 is TGTGCCATCAGTGAGCTAATCGCAGCCGAGCAGTACGTC.

The chain employs TRBV12-3 or TRBV12-4 and TRBJ2-3; D call uncertain. The CDR3 contains 14 residues. Trimming stripped 7 bases from V and 2 bases from J, with 13 bases between. CDR3 sequence (DNA): TGTGCCAGCACCCTACACCCAGTCACAGATACGCAGTATTTT. Protein sequence: CASTLHPVTDTQYF.

This clonotype came up a few times. The rearrangement joins TRBV5-1 to TRBJ2-7, with 7 bases lining up with TRBD2. V dropped 4 bases and J dropped 2; count of bases not matched to a gene: 12. Germline loops: CDR1 SGHRS, CDR2 YFSETQ. The CDR3 has 16 amino acids. This chain's CDR3 is CASSAGDYLPPYEQYF. CDR3 DNA: TGCGCCAGCAGCGCCGGGGACTATCTACCACCCTACGAGCAGTACTTC.

This clonotype was observed many times. The chain couples TRBV7-9 to TRBJ1-6; TRBD1 agrees at 9 bases. CDR1 SEHNR and CDR2 FQNEAQ come from the germline V gene (reference sequence). With 4 bases clipped from V and 7 bases from J, the junction kept 8 bases outside the gene matches. The CDR3 is 16 amino acids. CDR3 loop: CASSSTGTGMNSPLHF. The CDR3 nucleotides read TGTGCCAGCAGCTCAACCGGGACAGGGATGAATTCACCCCTCCACTTT.

This clonotype was seen many times. The V gene is TRBV5-5, the J gene TRBJ2-1; tentative D call: TRBD2 (5 bases). This CDR3 is built from 14 residues. CDR1 and CDR2 (germline): SGHKS, YYEKEE (reference sequence). V was clipped by 4 bases and J by 4 bases, with 12 bases between them. CDR3 nucleotide sequence: TGTGCCAGCAGCCCAACTAGATGGTACAATGAGCAGTTCTTC. Its translation: CASSPTRWYNEQFF.

This clonotype was seen more than once but under ten times. The rearrangement joins TRBV28 to TRBJ1-2; possibly TRBD1 for D (5 bases). The V end was cut by 7 bases, the J end by 5 bases, with 11 bases between. This CDR3 is built from 12 residues. The germline V gene encodes CDR1 MDHEN and CDR2 SYDVKM. The DNA for the CDR3 is TGTGCCAGCAACGGGGCAGGATATGGCTACACCTTC. Translated, it gives CASNGAGYGYTF.

This clonotype was seen many times. The chain joins TRBV14 to TRBJ2-2, with D possibly called TRBD1 or TRBD2 (6 bases each). In germline, CDR1 is SGHDN, CDR2 FVKESK. V was clipped by 1 base and J by 11 bases, with 8 bases between them. The CDR3 totals 12 residues. In DNA form, the CDR3 reads TGTGCCAGCAGCCAAGGGGGGGCAGAGCTGTTTTTT. This translates into CASSQGGAELFF. Together with reference TRBV14 and TRBJ2-2, the CDR3 gives the full variable domain: EAGVTQFPSHSVIEKGQTVTLRCDPISGHDNLYWYRRVMGKEIKFLLHFVKESKQDESGMPNNRFLAERTGGTYSTLKVQPAELEDSGVYFCASSQGGAELFFGEGSRLTVL.

This clonotype was seen a handful of times. The chain combines TRBV6-2 or TRBV6-3 with TRBJ2-3; TRBD1 might be the D (7 bases). Germline CDR1 and CDR2: MNHEY and SVGEGT. This CDR3 is built from 15 residues. Trimming stripped 6 bases from V and 6 bases from J, with 19 bases between. The CDR3 DNA is TGTGCCAGCAGCCAGGACAGGAGGGAGATCGATACGCAGTATTTT. Protein sequence: CASSQDRREIDTQYF.

This clonotype was counted between two and nine times. The chain couples TRBV2 to TRBJ1-5; D remains ambiguous. The CDR3 length is 14 residues. Trimming took off 3 bases at V and 3 bases at J, with 9 bases between the two ends. Germline CDR1 reads SNHLY; CDR2 reads FYNNEI. The CDR3 protein is CASSDPRANQPQHF. Written as DNA, the CDR3 is TGTGCCAGCAGTGACCCACGGGCCAATCAGCCCCAGCATTTT.

The CDR3 loop reads CAWSGRGNQPQHF. For the CDR3, the DNA is TGTGCCTGGAGTGGAAGGGGTAATCAGCCCCAGCATTTT. The genes are TRBV30 and TRBJ1-5; D perhaps matches TRBD1 (5 bases). The V gene's germline CDR1 is GTSNPN and CDR2 SVGIG (reference sequence). With 1 base removed from V and 4 bases from J, the gap between germline ends came to 8 bases. The CDR3 runs 13 residues.

This clonotype came up a few times. This rearrangement joins TRBV20-1 to TRBJ1-5, with TRBD1 identical over 8 bases. Germline trimming cut 6 bases from V and 6 bases from J; bases unmatched to any gene: 10. Germline CDR1 reads DFQATT; CDR2 reads SNEGSKA (reference sequence). The CDR3 loop spans 14 amino acids. CDR3 protein: CSAPSTGAVQPQHF. CDR3 sequence (DNA): TGCAGTGCGCCGTCGACAGGGGCGGTTCAGCCCCAGCATTTT.

This clonotype was counted only a few times. V and J are TRBV15 and TRBJ2-7; possible D gene TRBD2, 5 bases. Germline CDR1 LNHNV, CDR2 YYDKDF (reference sequence). The V end lost 0 bases, the J end lost 6 bases, and 15 bases lay between the germline ends. This CDR3 spans 15 amino acids. The CDR3 protein is CATSRDRASTREQYF. DNA for the CDR3: TGTGCCACCAGCAGAGATAGGGCTAGCACGCGCGAGCAGTACTTC. Full variable domain (missing parts from reference TRBV15 and TRBJ2-7): DAMVIQNPRYQVTQFGKPVTLSCSQTLNHNVMYWYQQKSSQAPKLLFHYYDKDFNNEADTPDNFQSRRPNTSFCFLDIRSPGLGDTAMYLCATSRDRASTREQYFGPGTRLTVT.

The J gene is TRBJ1-2, the V gene TRBV30; D gene uncertain. In germline, CDR1 is GTSNPN, CDR2 SVGIG (reference sequence). V gave up 3 bases and J gave up 1 base, with 3 bases separating them. The CDR3 contains 11 residues. The DNA for the CDR3 is TGTGCCTGGAGCAATAACTATGGCTACACCTTC. Its protein product is CAWSNNYGYTF.